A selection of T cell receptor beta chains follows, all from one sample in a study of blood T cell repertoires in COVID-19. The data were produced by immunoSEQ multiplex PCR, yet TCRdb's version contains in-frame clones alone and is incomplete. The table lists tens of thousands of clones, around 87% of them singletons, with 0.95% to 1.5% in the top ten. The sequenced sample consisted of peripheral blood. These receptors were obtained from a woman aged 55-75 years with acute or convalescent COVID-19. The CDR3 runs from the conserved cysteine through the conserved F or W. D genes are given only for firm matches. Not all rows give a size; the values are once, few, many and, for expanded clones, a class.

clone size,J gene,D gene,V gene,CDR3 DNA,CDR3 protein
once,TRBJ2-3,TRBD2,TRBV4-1,TGCGCCAGCAGCCAAACTAGCGGGGGCCACACAGATACGCAGTATTTT,CASSQTSGGHTDTQYF
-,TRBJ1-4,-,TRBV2,TGTGCCAGTTTGGAAGCGGGGGGACACTTTAATGAAAAACTGTTTTTT,CASLEAGGHFNEKLFF
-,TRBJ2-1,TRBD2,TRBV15,TGTGCCACCAGCAGAGATTTGGCAACGGGACTAGCGGGGGGCCTTGTAGGAGATGAGCAGTTCTTC,CATSRDLATGLAGGLVGDEQFF
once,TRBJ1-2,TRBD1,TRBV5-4,TGTGCCAGCAGCTCGGGGACAGCGTCTAACTATGGCTACACCTTC,CASSSGTASNYGYTF
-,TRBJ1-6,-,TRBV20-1,TGCAGTGCCACAATTTTCCCCCTCCACTTT,CSATIFPLHF
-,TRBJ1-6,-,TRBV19,TGTGCCAGTAGTATACAACAGGGAAATTATTCACCCCTCCACTTT,CASSIQQGNYSPLHF
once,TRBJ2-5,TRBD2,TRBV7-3,TGTGCCAGCAGCTTAGCGGGAGGGGTAGAGACCCAGTACTTC,CASSLAGGVETQYF
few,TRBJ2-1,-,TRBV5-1,TGCGCCAGCAGCCCAGGCCGGCAGGTCAATGAGCAGTTCTTC,CASSPGRQVNEQFF
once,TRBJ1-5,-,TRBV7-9,TGTGCCAGCAGCTTACCCGGGGGTCAGCCCCAGCATTTT,CASSLPGGQPQHF
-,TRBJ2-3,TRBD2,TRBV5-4,TGTGCCAGCAGCGCGGGGGGGCCACGCCCAGATACGCAGTATTTT,CASSAGGPRPDTQYF
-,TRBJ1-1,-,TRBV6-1,TGTGCCAGCAGTGAAGAGACATTCACTGAAGCTTTCTTT,CASSEETFTEAFF
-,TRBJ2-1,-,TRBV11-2,TGTGCCAGCAGCTTAGATCTGAATGAGCAGTTCTTC,CASSLDLNEQFF
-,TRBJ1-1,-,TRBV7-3,TGTGCCAGCGGGGAACCGGGACTGAGGAACACTGAAGCTTTCTTT,CASGEPGLRNTEAFF
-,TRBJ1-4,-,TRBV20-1,TGCAGTGCTAGAGGGAGAAAACTGTTTTTT,CSARGRKLFF
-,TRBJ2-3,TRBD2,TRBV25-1,TGTGCCAGCAGTGAATGGGGGACTAGCGGGGAGGATACGCAGTATTTT,CASSEWGTSGEDTQYF
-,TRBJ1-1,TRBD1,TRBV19,TGTGCCAGTAGCGACAGGGTGAACACTGAAGCTTTCTTT,CASSDRVNTEAFF
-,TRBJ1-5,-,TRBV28,TGTGCCAGCAGTTTGACAGATCAGCCCCAGCATTTT,CASSLTDQPQHF
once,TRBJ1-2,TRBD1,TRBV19,TGTGCCAGTAGTATGACAGGGGGCGACTATGGCTACACCTTC,CASSMTGGDYGYTF
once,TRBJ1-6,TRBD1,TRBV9,TGTGCCAGCAGCGTCGACCCGACAGGGAGTAATTCACCCCTCCACTTT,CASSVDPTGSNSPLHF
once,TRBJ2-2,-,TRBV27,TGTGCCAGCAGTTTAAGATCTCGCGTGAACACCGGGGAGCTGTTTTTT,CASSLRSRVNTGELFF
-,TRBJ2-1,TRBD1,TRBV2,TGTGCCAGTCACCTGGACAGGGTGATCAATGAGCAGTTCTTC,CASHLDRVINEQFF
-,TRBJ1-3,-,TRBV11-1,TGTGCCAGCAGCCCGGCGCGGCGGAACACCATATATTTT,CASSPARRNTIYF
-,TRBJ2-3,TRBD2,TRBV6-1,TGTGCCAGCAGTGAAGCGACAGCGGGGGGGCTTGTAGATACGCAGTATTTT,CASSEATAGGLVDTQYF
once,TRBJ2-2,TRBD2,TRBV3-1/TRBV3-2,TGTGCCAGCAGCCCGGGGACTAGCGGGAGCGGGGAGCTGTTTTTT,CASSPGTSGSGELFF
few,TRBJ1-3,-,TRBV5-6,TGTGCCAGCAGCCTCCGGGAGGGAAACACCATATATTTT,CASSLREGNTIYF
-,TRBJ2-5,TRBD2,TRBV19,TGTGCCAGTAGTAAGGTGGGGACTAGAGGGCAGACCCAGTACTTC,CASSKVGTRGQTQYF
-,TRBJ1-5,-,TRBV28,TGTGCCAGCAAGGGAAGGGGGTCCAATCAGCCCCAGCATTTT,CASKGRGSNQPQHF
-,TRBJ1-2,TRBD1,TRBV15,TGTGCCACCAGCAGAGATGGGACAGGGGGCGGCTATGGCTACACCTTC,CATSRDGTGGGYGYTF
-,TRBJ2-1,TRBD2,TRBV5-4,TGTGCCAGCAGCCCGCGGACTAGCGGGAGTCGGAATGAGCAGTTCTTC,CASSPRTSGSRNEQFF
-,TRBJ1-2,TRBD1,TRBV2,TGTGCCAGCGACAAAATCCGGGACAGGGGGGACTATGGCTACACCTTC,CASDKIRDRGDYGYTF
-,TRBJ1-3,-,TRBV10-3,TGTGCCATCAGTGAGTTGGACTCCGGAAACACCATATATTTT,CAISELDSGNTIYF
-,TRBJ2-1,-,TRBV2,TGTGCCAGCAGTGACGACAGCCACTACAATGAGCAGTTCTTC,CASSDDSHYNEQFF
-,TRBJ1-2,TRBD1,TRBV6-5,TGTGCCAGCAGTAAATGGACAGGGAACTATGGCTACACCTTC,CASSKWTGNYGYTF
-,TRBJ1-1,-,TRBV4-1,TGCGCCAGCAGATTGGGGGCACACGAGAACACTGAAGCTTTCTTT,CASRLGAHENTEAFF
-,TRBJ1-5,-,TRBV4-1,TGCGCCAGCAGCCACCTTGGGGAGGGAAATCAGCCCCAGCATTTT,CASSHLGEGNQPQHF
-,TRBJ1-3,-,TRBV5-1,TGCGCCAGCAGTCGGGGTCTCTCTGGAAACACCATATATTTT,CASSRGLSGNTIYF
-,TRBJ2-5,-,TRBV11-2,TGTGCCAGCAGCCTAATGCCGGCAGGGCAAGAGACCCAGTACTTC,CASSLMPAGQETQYF
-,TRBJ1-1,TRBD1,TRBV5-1,TGCGCCAGCAGCTTGGGCAAAGGGGTTAAACAGGGGCCAGCTTTCTTT,CASSLGKGVKQGPAFF
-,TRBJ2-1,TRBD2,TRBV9,TGTGCCAGCAGCGTAGGGACTAGCGGGAGGGAGCAGTTCTTC,CASSVGTSGREQFF